This T cell receptor beta chain was observed in a study of cytomegalovirus exposure and HLA in healthy donors (dated by TCRdb to about 2017). Describing the broader study: An earlier analysis of about 530 of the donors reported about 300 Gb of sequence data and 95 million to 140 million unique TCR beta sequences obtained from 180 million or so T cells. Roughly 300 gigabases of sequencing data and some 85 million unique TCR sequences were included in an early release covering over 600 HLA-typed donors. Of the roughly 430 genotyped donors, 65% to 90% fell in the genetic ancestry cluster associated with self-reported Caucasian donors. The study aimed to test whether cataloging public T cell receptors could reveal signatures of past pathogen exposure. Using immunosequencing, the study profiled T cell repertoires from about 610 subjects and related those repertoires to cytomegalovirus serostatus. In addition to the first cohort of several hundred subjects, a separate validation cohort of 120 different subjects was used. To predict cytomegalovirus infection status, the study brought together high-throughput TCR immunosequencing, statistical association of individual TCRs with disease status, and machine learning. To study patterns of TCR occurrence, a later analysis re-analyzed previously published TCR beta repertoires from several hundred donors and added high-resolution HLA genotyping. In the later analysis, no new phenotypic data were used to find candidate immune exposures; instead, reliance was placed on TCR beta sequences and their occurrence across donors. In an earlier analysis of 500 to 650 of the donors, high-throughput TCR beta sequencing was used to judge whether each TCR beta V gene segment behaved as functional or pseudogenic. Donor age, sex, ethnicity and CMV serostatus were compiled alongside the repertoire data. In a later genetic analysis, genome-wide SNP genotypes for about 65% of the roughly 670 donors were used, and that subset was treated as a discovery cohort. All discovery cohort repertoires had been generated using a single sequencing platform. HLA typing included class I and class II loci at four-digit resolution. Typing coverage varied by locus: roughly 620-640 donors for A, B, C, DRB1 and DQB1; around 560 for DQA1; around 570 for DPA1; approximately 490 for DPB1. Because of strong linkage in the cohort, five DR-DQ haplotypes were treated as single units for association and clustering. Across around 400 genotyped donors of the cohort, an average of approximately 240,000 unique TCR beta nucleotide sequences per donor were sequenced, and 15% to 20% of those sequences were non-productive. Summary of the overall study and its limitations: A cluster of highly shared sequence variants was judged likely to be a technical artifact of the sequencing pipeline. The presence/absence analyses assumed that sequencing depth was roughly uniform across donors, and that assumption may not be true. In a later analysis, most CMV-associated TCR beta chains were found to appear HLA-restricted, with HLA associations seemingly driven largely by CMV exposure. The study listed 164 TCR beta chains as associated with cytomegalovirus. A later analysis found that HLA-associated TCR beta chains were more clonally expanded and had lower generation probabilities than equally common non-associated chains. Correlated functional status among segregating V segments might be attributable to linkage disequilibrium, but an unknown experimental factor could not be ruled out. Only TCR beta chains were sequenced in this cohort, and the absence of alpha or paired-chain data limited detectable features. In a later analysis, around 15,000 TCR beta sequences were associated with specific HLA alleles at a false discovery rate of 0.05. A further reported finding was that TCR beta sequences accurately predicted the HLA-A and HLA-B alleles for most subjects in the first cohort. According to a later analysis, TCR association rates differed among HLA loci, with DRB1 alleles showing the most associated TCRs and HLA-C alleles showing the fewest. An earlier analysis of some 590 of the donors showed that most TCR beta V segments appeared in productive rearrangements either about 90% or about 30% of the time, which broadly matched IMGT annotations. A few of the identified cytomegalovirus-associated TCR beta chains were confirmed in vitro to be specific for cytomegalovirus antigens. Strong co-occurrence of HLA alleles, especially DR and DQ, made assigning TCR associations to individual alleles difficult. Because HLA typing was unavailable for some donors at each locus, only the typed subset was used in association tests. In both the original and validation cohorts, the classifier was reported to diagnose cytomegalovirus status with high specificity and sensitivity. The earlier analysis of approximately 590 of the donors excluded some 15 rarely observed V segments, including chromosome 9 orphons, because counts were too low. CMV serostatus was the only immune exposure information available for the cohort. According to a later analysis, parvovirus B19, influenza, CMV and Epstein-Barr virus appeared linked to several top co-occurrence clusters. According to the authors, the approach could potentially be generalized to other disease states and immunological phenotypes. Most TCR sequences were observed very rarely across donors, whereas some public TCRs were present in many individuals. A later genetic analysis associated a missense DCLRE1C variant with V-gene and J-gene trimming of TCR beta chains, and an independent cohort replicated the association. Because the 87-base-pair reads could not distinguish some IMGT-functional V segments, including TRBV6-2 and TRBV6-3, those segments were excluded. According to a later genetic analysis, donors in an Asian-associated ancestry cluster had fewer N-insertions in productive TCRs than the approximately 650-donor mean.

Concerning this clone: Its binding antigen is unknown.

The library was made by the immunoSEQ multiplex PCR assay. A mixture of 60 forward primers for TCR Vbeta segments and 13 reverse primers for TCR Jbeta segments was used in the multiplex PCR. The CDR3 region of rearranged TCR beta genes was amplified from genomic DNA by a multiplex PCR assay. The amplified TCR beta libraries were sequenced on the Illumina HiSeq System as 87-base-pair reads. The authors' pipeline ran thus. A later analysis tallied tens of millions of unique TCR beta chains across the 700 or so repertoires, and around 9.9 million of those chains were shared by two or more donors. A nearest-neighbor algorithm error-corrected the raw reads and collapsed the reads into unique sequences, merging closely related sequences to remove PCR and sequencing errors. V, D and J gene segments were assigned by aligning CDR3 sequences to IMGT reference sequences. Each retained sequence needed at least a six-nucleotide match to both a V gene segment and a J gene segment. Rearrangements were called productive when the CDR3 lacked stop codons and stayed in frame with V and J; all others were non-productive. Following IMGT convention, CDR3 was defined as the stretch from the second conserved V-encoded cysteine up to the conserved J-encoded phenylalanine. The earlier analysis of approximately 500 of the donors excluded sequences that lacked an unambiguous match to a single V gene segment. An earlier analysis of a few hundred of the donors classified V segments as functional when productive rearrangements were above 56.7% and as segregating when the standard deviation between donors was above 5%. A statistical classification framework was built to diagnose cytomegalovirus status from the catalog of TCR beta chain sequences. In a later analysis, V and J genes were assigned by comparing TCR nucleotide sequences against IMGT/GENE-DB human TR gene sequences. The TCRdist pipeline was used in a later analysis to assign CDR3 sequences and most-parsimonious VDJ recombination scenarios. In a later analysis, each TCR beta chain was defined by its CDR3 amino acid sequence together with its V-gene family, and reads lacking a unique V-gene family were excluded. In a later analysis, fewer than 600 highly shared, low-generation-probability nucleotide sequences were removed to address suspected cross-contamination and a sequencing artifact. For each public chain, a later analysis derived a clonal expansion index from normalized ranks of inferred template counts within each repertoire. In a later analysis, generation probabilities were computed with a VDJ recombination model fitted to out-of-frame rearrangements, and the resulting probabilities were checked against IGoR. Hypergeometric tests were used in a later analysis to score TCR-TCR, TCR-HLA and TCR-CMV co-occurrence, with a repertoire-size bias correction applied to the TCR pairs. False discovery rates were estimated in a later analysis by permuting HLA or CMV assignments 20 times. A later analysis grouped co-occurring TCRs with DBSCAN, adding TCRdist sequence similarity when clustering within HLA-allele-positive subsets. For co-occurrence clustering, repertoires with fewer than 30,000 or more than 120,000 public chains were excluded, along with 4 to 6 repertoires with anomalous nucleotide sharing. TCRdb holds this immuneACCESS table with in-frame rearrangements only. Some clones are missing; in checked studies, unresolved V genes explain under half, and the rest has no known cause. V, J and clone size reflect that table, while D and trimming were determined from the DNA. The sample's clone listing holds around 50,000 clones. The ten top clones hold less than 15% of the sample.

V drops 4 bases and J drops 4 bases, leaving 11 bases in between. From a lookup of the germline V gene, CDR1 and CDR2 are MNHEY and SVGAGI. The CDR3 holds 13 amino acids from the cysteine to the phenylalanine. Only the CDR3 DNA stays, 39 bases, in frame from base 1. In total, roughly 670 healthy bone marrow donors made up the cohort. Cohort members were all nominally healthy when sampled, although unrecorded immune exposures were likely present. The donor tested CMV seropositive and was one of the 289 seropositive cohort members. A peripheral blood sample was provided by each donor, and peripheral blood mononuclear cells were used for TCR beta sequencing. Genomic DNA was extracted from the blood cell samples with the Qiagen DNeasy Blood Extraction Kit.

Sequenced: PBMCs. The receptor was isolated from a woman aged 25 to 39 in good health and CMV-seropositive. The chain couples TRBV6-5 to TRBJ2-7, with TRBD2 as a weak D call on 6 bases. The sequence in DNA is TGTGCCAGCAGTTCCGGGACTTCTTACGAGCAGTACTTC. This encodes CASSSGTSYEQYF.